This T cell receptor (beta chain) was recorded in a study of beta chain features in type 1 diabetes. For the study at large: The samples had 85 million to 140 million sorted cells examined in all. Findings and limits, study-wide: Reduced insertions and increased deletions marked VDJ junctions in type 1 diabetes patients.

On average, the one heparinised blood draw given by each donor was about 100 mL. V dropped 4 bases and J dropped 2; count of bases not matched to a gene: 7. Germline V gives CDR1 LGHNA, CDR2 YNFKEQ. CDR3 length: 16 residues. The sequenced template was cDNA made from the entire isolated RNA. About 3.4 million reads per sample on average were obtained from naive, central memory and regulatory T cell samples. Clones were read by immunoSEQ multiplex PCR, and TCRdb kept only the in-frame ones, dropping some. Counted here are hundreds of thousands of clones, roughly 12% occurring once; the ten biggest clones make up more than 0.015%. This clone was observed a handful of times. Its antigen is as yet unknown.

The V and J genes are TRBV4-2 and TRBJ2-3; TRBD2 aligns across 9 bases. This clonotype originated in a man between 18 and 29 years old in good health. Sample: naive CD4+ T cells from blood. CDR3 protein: CASSPSEREVTDTQYF. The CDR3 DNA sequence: TGTGCCAGCAGCCCGTCCGAGCGGGAGGTCACAGATACGCAGTATTTT.